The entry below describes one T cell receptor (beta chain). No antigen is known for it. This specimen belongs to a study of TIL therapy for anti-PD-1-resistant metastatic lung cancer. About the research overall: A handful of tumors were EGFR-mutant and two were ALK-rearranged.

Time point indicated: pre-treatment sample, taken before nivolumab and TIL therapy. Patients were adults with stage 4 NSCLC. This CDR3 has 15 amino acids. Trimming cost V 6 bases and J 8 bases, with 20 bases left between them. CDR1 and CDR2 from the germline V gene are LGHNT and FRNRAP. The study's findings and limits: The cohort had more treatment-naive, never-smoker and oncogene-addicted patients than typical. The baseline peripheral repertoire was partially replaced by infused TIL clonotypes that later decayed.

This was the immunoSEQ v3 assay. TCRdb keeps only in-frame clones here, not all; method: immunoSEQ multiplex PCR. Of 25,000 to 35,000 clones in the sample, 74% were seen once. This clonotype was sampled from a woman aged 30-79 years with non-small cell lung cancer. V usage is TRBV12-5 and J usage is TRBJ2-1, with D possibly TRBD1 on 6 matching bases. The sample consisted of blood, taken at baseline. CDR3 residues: CASGLRTGQPDEQFF. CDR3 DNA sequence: TGTGCTAGTGGCCTCCGAACGGGACAACCCGATGAGCAGTTCTTC.